The 6 T cell receptor beta chains below were found in one sample sequenced in a study of blood T cell repertoires in COVID-19. Produced via immunoSEQ multiplex PCR; TCRdb's table is partial and in-frame only. This table holds more than 300,000 clones, under 95% found once. The sequenced sample consisted of peripheral blood. The origin of the receptors is a woman in her late teens or twenties who had recovered from COVID-19.

The CDR3 loop is CASSHGTAPNEKLFF. CDR3 sequence (DNA): TGTGCCAGCAGCCACGGGACAGCTCCTAATGAAAAACTGTTTTTT. The genes are TRBV7-9 and TRBJ1-4; 7 nucleotides align to TRBD1. Germline V gene sequence: CDR1 SEHNR, CDR2 FQNEAQ (reference sequence). The CDR3 has 15 residues. The junction had 6 bases not matched to a gene; V was cut back by 5 bases and J by 3 bases.

J is TRBJ2-3 and V is TRBV19; 11 bases are a match to TRBD2. The CDR3 is 16 residues long. V gave up 5 bases and J gave up 4 bases; unmatched junction bases: 8. Germline V gene lookup returns CDR1 LNHDA and CDR2 SQIVND (reference sequence). CDR3 region: CASSSETSGIADTQYF. The CDR3 DNA reads TGTGCCAGTAGTTCTGAGACTAGCGGGATAGCAGATACGCAGTATTTT. Full variable domain (rest looked up from reference TRBV19 and TRBJ2-3): DGGITQSPKYLFRKEGQNVTLSCEQNLNHDAMYWYRQDPGQGLRLIYYSQIVNDFQKGDIAEGYSVSREKKESFPLTVTSAQKNPTAFYLCASSSETSGIADTQYFGPGTRLTVL.

There are a few counts of this clone. This chain connects TRBV19 to TRBJ2-1; tentative D call: TRBD1 (5 bases). V gave up 3 bases and J gave up 9 bases, with 15 bases separating them. CDR1 and CDR2 (germline): LNHDA, SQIVND (reference sequence). The CDR3 covers 14 residues. The CDR3 DNA reads as TGTGCCAGTAGTATTTCAAGGGGTACAGGTGAGCAGTTCTTC. The encoded protein is CASSISRGTGEQFF.

The rearrangement uses TRBV19 and TRBJ2-1; 7 bases agree with TRBD1. The CDR3 is made up of 12 amino acids. Losses at the gene ends were 6 bases for V and 7 bases for J; bases not matched to a gene: 3. Germline loops: CDR1 LNHDA, CDR2 SQIVND (reference sequence). CDR3 nucleotides: TGTGCCAGTAGCCCGACAGGGAATGAGCAGTTCTTC. Translating gives CASSPTGNEQFF.

This chain connects TRBV4-3 to TRBJ2-6; D is possibly TRBD1 (5 bases). The germline V and J ends were trimmed by 0 bases and 2 bases, with 11 bases remaining between them. Germline V lookup: CDR1 LGHNA, CDR2 YSLEER. The CDR3 has 17 residues. CDR3 loop: CASSQDSGAAGANVLTF. The CDR3 nucleotides are TGCGCCAGCAGCCAAGATTCTGGGGCGGCTGGGGCCAACGTCCTGACTTTC.

The chain links TRBV7-2 to TRBJ1-2; 10 bases match TRBD1. This CDR3 has 13 amino acids. V lost 1 base and J lost 7; bases outside the gene matches: 0. From germline, CDR1 is SGHTA and CDR2 FQGNSA. In nucleotides, the CDR3 is TGTGCCAGCAGCTTAGGGGACAGGGGTGGCTACACCTTC. This sequence encodes CASSLGDRGGYTF. The whole variable domain, remainder taken from reference TRBV7-2 and TRBJ1-2, is GAGVSQSPSNKVTEKGKDVELRCDPISGHTALYWYRQSLGQGLEFLIYFQGNSAPDKSGLPSDRFSAERTGGSVSTLTIQRTQQEDSAVYLCASSLGDRGGYTFGSGTRLTVV.